This T cell receptor (beta chain) was observed in a study of high-grade serous ovarian cancer treatment subgroups. Study in general: On average, approximately 14,000 reads and 7,494 unique TCR beta rearrangements were obtained per sample. Study findings and constraints: Only CDR3 was analyzed; CDR1 and CDR2 were not. Clonal relatedness tracked neoantigen level, and by trend copy number and mutation load. Different patients shared almost no repertoire; same-patient tumors shared about 0.1 to 0.8.

The method was immunoSEQ multiplex PCR; TCRdb's version includes in-frame clones alone and lacks a portion of them. The sample shows approximately 2,000 clones, under 80% of them seen only once. Worth noting for this clone: Antigen: not known.

Tumor samples were taken before definitive surgery or chemotherapy. Sequencing input: tumor tissue. The sequence derives from a human donor with high-grade serous ovarian cancer.

The CDR3 sequence: CAWTFRDRVTGELFF. In nucleotides, the CDR3 is TGTGCCTGGACGTTCCGCGACAGGGTCACCGGGGAGCTGTTTTTT. This sequence joins TRBV30 and TRBJ2-2; TRBD1 matches at 7 bases. Trimming at V came to 4 bases and at J to 4 bases, leaving 9 bases not matched to a gene. The germline gives CDR1 GTSNPN, CDR2 SVGIG (reference sequence). This CDR3 is 15 amino acids long.